The 25 T cell receptor beta chains presented below share a single source sample, sequenced in a study of blood T cell repertoires in COVID-19. Using immunoSEQ multiplex PCR, the repertoire was profiled, and TCRdb retains in-frame clones only, with some absent. Among some 89,000 clones, roughly 89% were seen once, and the ten largest hold approximately 2%. Sequenced: peripheral blood. The origin of the receptors is a man aged 50-59 years with acute or convalescent COVID-19.

The V and J genes are TRBV3-1 (or the pseudogene TRBV3-2) and TRBJ2-2; D may be TRBD1 (5 bases). This CDR3 is built from 16 residues. Looked up from germline, CDR1 is LGHDT and CDR2 is YNNKEL (reference sequence). Trimming cost V 0 bases and J 2 bases, with 10 bases left between them. The DNA for the CDR3 is TGTGCCAGCAGCCAAGAAGATCAGGGCAACACCGGGGAGCTGTTTTTT. It translates to CASSQEDQGNTGELFF.

The rearrangement joins TRBV5-5 to TRBJ1-6; TRBD1 agrees at 9 bases. The CDR3 is 15 amino acids. V dropped 0 bases and J dropped 6; count of bases not matched to a gene: 1. Germline V gene data show CDR1 as SGHKS and CDR2 as YYEKEE (reference sequence). CDR3 sequence: CASSLGGQGNSPLHF. CDR3 bases: TGTGCCAGCAGCTTGGGGGGACAGGGTAATTCACCCCTCCACTTT.

This clone occurred once. The chain carries TRBV9 and TRBJ2-2, with D perhaps matching TRBD1 (6 bases). CDR1 is SGDLS and CDR2 is YYNGEE in the germline V gene. V dropped 4 bases and J dropped 4 bases, with 11 bases sitting between them. The CDR3 is 14 residues long. The CDR3: CASSTRQATGELFF. CDR3 coding DNA: TGTGCCAGCAGCACCCGACAGGCCACCGGGGAGCTGTTTTTT.

The CDR3 DNA sequence: TGTGCCAGCAGTCCGCCGGGACAGGGGTATGGCTACACCTTC. It codes for CASSPPGQGYGYTF. The chain links TRBV28 to TRBJ1-2; 10 bases align to TRBD1. The CDR3 contains 14 residues. V dropped 5 bases and J dropped 5; count of bases not matched to a gene: 5. Per germline, CDR1 MDHEN and CDR2 SYDVKM.

In its sample, this clone ranks as medium-sized. This chain connects TRBV18 to TRBJ2-7, with a tentative D call TRBD1 (6 bases). Between the trimmed V and J ends, which lost 3 bases and 5 bases, there was a span of 11 bases. Germline CDR1 KGHSH, CDR2 LQKENI. The CDR3 runs 13 residues. CDR3 sequence (DNA): TGTGCCAGCTCACCGATCGGACAGAACGAGCAGTACTTC. It codes for CASSPIGQNEQYF.

This rearrangement joins TRBV9 to TRBJ2-7; TRBD2 agrees at 7 bases. Germline loops: CDR1 SGDLS, CDR2 YYNGEE. The CDR3 has 13 amino acids. V shed 0 bases and J 7 bases; nucleotides not matched to a gene: 4. DNA of the CDR3: TGTGCCAGCAGCGTAGGACTAGCACAAGAGCAGTACTTC. It translates to CASSVGLAQEQYF.

This chain links TRBV5-1 with TRBJ1-1, with a possible D match to TRBD1 (6 bases). This CDR3 is 14 amino acids long. Germline CDR1 SGHRS, CDR2 YFSETQ. The V end lost 4 bases, the J end lost 1 base, and 11 bases lay between the germline ends. CDR3 residues: CASSQGTTNTEAFF. Written as DNA, the CDR3 is TGCGCCAGCAGCCAGGGGACAACGAACACTGAAGCTTTCTTT.

J is TRBJ2-7 and V is TRBV12-3 or TRBV12-4; D is possibly TRBD1 (5 bases). The CDR3 sequence is 12 residues long. The germline V and J ends were trimmed by 2 bases and 9 bases, with 11 bases remaining between them. This CDR3 is CASSLPHQGQYF. CDR3 in DNA: TGTGCCAGCAGTTTACCCCACCAGGGGCAGTACTTC.

The gene calls are TRBV2 and TRBJ1-6; D is possibly TRBD1 (6 bases). Germline CDR1 and CDR2: SNHLY and FYNNEI. This CDR3 is 15 amino acids long. Trimming shortened V by 5 bases and J by 10 bases, and 18 bases separated the two germline ends. The CDR3 coding sequence is TGTGCCAGCAGTCAGCAGGGGTTGTTGATATCACCCCTCCACTTT. Translated: CASSQQGLLISPLHF.

The CDR3 DNA reads as TGTGCCAGCCTCACGGGACAGGGGTACAATGAGCAGTTCTTC. This gives the protein CASLTGQGYNEQFF. The chain employs TRBV6-6 and TRBJ2-1; 10 bases are shared with TRBD1. The CDR3 loop spans 14 amino acids. V lost 8 bases to trimming and J lost 4 bases; unmatched junction nucleotides: 5. Germline loops: CDR1 MNHNY, CDR2 SVGAGI (reference sequence).

The V call is TRBV4-3, the J call TRBJ2-1, with 12 bases identical to TRBD2. The germline V gene encodes CDR1 LGHNA and CDR2 YSLEER. The CDR3 is made up of 18 amino acids. V dropped 3 bases and J dropped 5; count of bases not matched to a gene: 11. The CDR3 here is CASSQRAVLAGGHNEQFF. CDR3 DNA sequence: TGCGCCAGCAGCCAGAGGGCCGTACTAGCGGGGGGACACAATGAGCAGTTCTTC.

This clone was observed a single time. The chain uses TRBV6-5 and TRBJ1-5; 7 bases line up with TRBD1. Germline CDR1 and CDR2: MNHEY and SVGAGI. The CDR3 sequence is 15 residues long. The V gene end was trimmed by 7 bases and the J gene end by 0 bases; junction bases not matched to a gene: 6. Here the CDR3 DNA reads TGTGCCAGCAACCCTACAGGGGATAGCAATCAGCCCCAGCATTTT. Its protein is CASNPTGDSNQPQHF.

The chain couples TRBV30 to TRBJ1-1; 10 bases agree with TRBD1. V shed 1 base and J 6 bases; nucleotides not matched to a gene: 5. The V gene's germline CDR1 is GTSNPN and CDR2 SVGIG (reference sequence). The CDR3 runs to 14 residues. CDR3 coding DNA: TGTGCCTGGAGTGACGGGACAGGGGACCCTGAAGCTTTCTTT. Protein product: CAWSDGTGDPEAFF.

The V gene is TRBV6-5, the J gene TRBJ2-1; 10 nucleotides agree with TRBD1. The germline V gene encodes CDR1 MNHEY and CDR2 SVGAGI. The CDR3 spans 13 residues. The V segment lost 7 bases and the J segment 6 bases; nucleotides outside the gene matches: 3. The CDR3 DNA reads as TGTGCCAGCACGGGACAGGGGACCAATGAGCAGTTCTTC. Translation gives CASTGQGTNEQFF.

J is TRBJ2-1 and V is TRBV5-5, with 10 bases identical to TRBD2. This CDR3 is 15 amino acids long. The trim removed 4 bases at V and 8 bases at J, leaving 9 bases unmatched. Germline CDR1 is SGHKS and CDR2 is YYEKEE (reference sequence). The CDR3 bases are TGTGCCAGCAGCCGTCCTAGCGGGAGTCCCTATGAGCAGTTCTTC. Amino acids: CASSRPSGSPYEQFF.

This clone was seen a handful of times. V gene TRBV2 combines with J gene TRBJ2-7; possibly TRBD2 for D (6 bases). The germline V and J ends were trimmed by 5 bases and 3 bases, with 17 bases remaining between them. The CDR3 is made up of 15 amino acids. Germline values: CDR1 SNHLY, CDR2 FYNNEI. The CDR3 reads CASSREGGRNYEQYV. The CDR3 coding sequence is TGTGCCAGCAGTAGGGAAGGAGGGCGAAACTACGAGCAGTACGTC.

V is TRBV16 and J is TRBJ2-1; possible D gene TRBD1, 6 bases. V was cut by 4 bases and J by 3 bases, with 13 bases left in between. Germline V CDR1 and CDR2: KGHSY, FQNENV. This CDR3 spans 15 amino acids. The CDR3 coding sequence is TGTGCCAGCAGCCTGGGGGCGGGTGACTACAATGAGCAGTTCTTC. It yields the protein CASSLGAGDYNEQFF.

The rearrangement links TRBV5-1 to TRBJ1-4; 9 bases fit TRBD1. CDR3 length: 14 residues. In germline, CDR1 is SGHRS, CDR2 YFSETQ. V was pared by 2 bases and J by 5 bases, with 1 base of the junction left unmatched. The CDR3 sequence is CASSFGQGNEKLFF. The CDR3 DNA follows: TGCGCCAGCAGCTTCGGACAGGGGAATGAAAAACTGTTTTTT.

V usage is TRBV29-1 and J usage is TRBJ1-2; D unresolved. The CDR3 consists of 15 residues. CDR1 and CDR2 from the germline V gene are SQVTM and ANQGSEA. V lost 0 bases to trimming and J lost 2 bases, with 13 bases between them. The CDR3 coding sequence is TGCAGCGTTGAAGATCATGCCCGGGGAAACTATGGCTACACCTTC. This codes for CSVEDHARGNYGYTF.

This chain uses TRBV12-3 or TRBV12-4 with TRBJ2-5; D is ambiguous. V lost 7 bases, J lost 5 bases, and 14 bases lay in between. CDR3 length: 13 amino acids. Here the CDR3 DNA reads TGTGCCAGCACCCCCGGAGAGATCGAGACCCAGTACTTC. Amino acids: CASTPGEIETQYF.

This clone was seen more than once but under ten times. The chain has TRBV7-9 and TRBJ2-1; the match to TRBD1 covers 10 bases. The length of the CDR3 is 15 residues. The junction had 7 bases not matched to a gene; V was cut back by 3 bases and J by 8 bases. Germline-derived CDR1 and CDR2 are SEHNR and FQNEAQ (reference sequence). CDR3 loop: CASSFRDRGGDEQFF. In DNA form, the CDR3 reads TGTGCCAGCAGCTTCCGGGACAGGGGTGGCGATGAGCAGTTCTTC.

The chain employs TRBV7-2 and TRBJ2-5, with TRBD2 identical over 10 bases. J gave up 7 bases and V 5 bases, and 10 bases lay outside the gene matches. CDR1 and CDR2 from the germline V gene are SGHTA and FQGNSA. The CDR3 runs to 15 residues. CDR3 in amino acids: CASSHAGTSARTQYF. The CDR3 nucleotides are TGTGCCAGCAGCCATGCTGGGACTAGCGCTCGGACCCAGTACTTC.

The V and J genes are TRBV10-3 and TRBJ1-1; TRBD1 matches at 8 bases. Germline loops: CDR1 ENHRY, CDR2 SYGVKD. The V segment lost 2 bases and the J segment 1 base; nucleotides outside the gene matches: 6. The CDR3 is 16 residues long. CDR3 sequence: CAISERQGRRNTEAFF. The CDR3, as DNA: TGTGCCATCAGTGAGCGACAGGGGCGACGGAACACTGAAGCTTTCTTT.

Note on this clone: This sample includes further DNA sequences coding for the same CDR3. This chain links TRBV12-3 or TRBV12-4 with TRBJ1-1; D remains ambiguous. This CDR3 region has 13 residues. V lost 6 bases and J 3 bases, leaving 11 bases between the germline ends. In nucleotides, the CDR3 is TGTGCCAGCAGCCTCTACAGAGACACTGAAGCTTTCTTT. This gives the protein CASSLYRDTEAFF.

The rearrangement links TRBV2 to TRBJ2-3, with D perhaps TRBD2 (6 bases). The CDR3 loop spans 15 amino acids. V was clipped by 6 bases and J by 3 bases, with 16 bases between them. CDR1 and CDR2 from the germline V gene are SNHLY and FYNNEI. CDR3 in DNA: TGTGCCAGCAGAGAACCGGGAGCCCAAACAGATACGCAGTATTTT. Translated: CASREPGAQTDTQYF.